The 27 T cell receptor beta chains in this list originate from one sample, sequenced in a study of blood T cell repertoires in COVID-19. Profiling relied on immunoSEQ multiplex PCR, and the TCRdb table lists in-frame clones only, not all of them. The repertoire consists of nearly 350,000 clones, with approximately 89% occurring once and the leading ten covering roughly 3.5%. Sequencing used peripheral blood. These TCRs come from a woman aged 18-35 years who had recovered from COVID-19.

The rearrangement joins TRBV25-1 to TRBJ2-5, with TRBD1 identical over 11 bases. The germline V gene encodes CDR1 MGHDK and CDR2 SYGVNS. V lost 1 base to trimming and J lost 5 bases; unmatched junction nucleotides: 6. This CDR3 is 16 amino acids long. The CDR3 loop reads CASSESRTGGAETQYF. CDR3 coding DNA: TGTGCCAGCAGTGAATCAAGGACAGGGGGCGCGGAGACCCAGTACTTC.

The V gene is TRBV6-1, the J gene TRBJ1-1; TRBD1 might be the D (5 bases). V dropped 2 bases and J dropped 6 bases, with 13 bases sitting between them. Germline CDR1 and CDR2: MNHNS and SASEGT. The CDR3 covers 14 residues. This CDR3 is CASSERAGFAEAFF. The DNA of the CDR3 is TGTGCCAGCAGTGAACGGGCAGGGTTCGCTGAAGCTTTCTTT.

The V call is TRBV18, the J call TRBJ1-1; D gene unclear. CDR3 length equals 13 residues. Trimming removed 7 bases from V and 3 bases from J, with 12 bases in between. Germline V gene sequence: CDR1 KGHSH, CDR2 LQKENI. CDR3 nucleotides: TGTGCCAGCTGTACACTACGGGACACTGAAGCTTTCTTT. This gives the protein CASCTLRDTEAFF.

Written as DNA, the CDR3 is TGCGCCAGCAGCCAAGGAGGGGGCCTATACAATGAGCAGTTCTTC. This translates into CASSQGGGLYNEQFF. The rearrangement links TRBV4-3 to TRBJ2-1; 7 nucleotides agree with TRBD1. The CDR3 totals 15 residues. Looked up from germline, CDR1 is LGHNA and CDR2 is YSLEER. V trimming: 1 base; J trimming: 4 bases; junction bases outside the gene matches: 4.

This chain connects TRBV11-2 to TRBJ1-1; D not resolved. Germline CDR1 reads SGHAT; CDR2 reads FQNNGV. The CDR3 sequence is 12 residues long. Trimming removed 8 bases from V and 0 bases from J, with 7 bases in between. In DNA, the CDR3 is TGTGCCAGCCGCTGGCTGAACACTGAAGCTTTCTTT. This gives the protein CASRWLNTEAFF.

The gene calls are TRBV5-1 and TRBJ2-2, with D tentatively TRBD2 (6 bases). The CDR3 has 18 residues. Between the trimmed V and J ends, which lost 0 bases and 1 base, there was a span of 16 bases. Germline V CDR1 and CDR2: SGHRS, YFSETQ. CDR3 amino acids: CASSLEVGGPWNTGELFF. The CDR3 coding sequence is TGCGCCAGCAGCTTGGAAGTCGGGGGACCGTGGAACACCGGGGAGCTGTTTTTT. The complete variable domain, with remaining parts taken from reference TRBV5-1 and TRBJ2-2, reads KAGVTQTPRYLIKTRGQQVTLSCSPISGHRSVSWYQQTPGQGLQFLFEYFSETQRNKGNFPGRFSGRQFSNSRSEMNVSTLELGDSALYLCASSLEVGGPWNTGELFFGEGSRLTVL.

V gene TRBV6-2 or TRBV6-3 combines with J gene TRBJ2-5; 10 bases are a match to TRBD2. This CDR3 has 17 residues. V lost 1 base and J lost 1; bases outside the gene matches: 6. Germline V gene sequence: CDR1 MNHEY, CDR2 SVGEGT. CDR3 in amino acids: CASSYLLLAGGQETQYF. The CDR3 DNA reads as TGTGCCAGCAGTTACTTGCTCTTAGCGGGAGGCCAAGAGACCCAGTACTTC.

The chain has TRBV4-1 and TRBJ1-2; 10 bases fit TRBD1. Germline V gene data show CDR1 as MGHRA and CDR2 as YSYEKL. The CDR3 loop spans 16 amino acids. Losses at the gene ends were 0 bases for V and 6 bases for J; bases not matched to a gene: 7. The CDR3 spells CASSQDGTGEFDGYTF. The CDR3 DNA reads as TGCGCCAGCAGCCAAGACGGGACAGGGGAGTTTGATGGCTACACCTTC.

The CDR3 here is CASSHEVRGADTQYF. The CDR3 DNA reads TGTGCCAGCAGCCATGAGGTCCGTGGCGCAGATACGCAGTATTTT. The chain employs TRBV14 and TRBJ2-3; D not certain. The CDR3 covers 15 residues. Germline values: CDR1 SGHDN, CDR2 FVKESK. V gave up 3 bases and J gave up 4 bases, with 14 bases separating them.

V is TRBV3-1 (or the pseudogene TRBV3-2) and J is TRBJ1-2; a weak D match, TRBD1 (5 bases). This CDR3 is built from 18 residues. The V gene lost 0 bases and the J gene lost 0 bases, with 17 bases spanning the gap. CDR1 is LGHDT and CDR2 is YNNKEL in the germline V gene (reference sequence). The DNA of the CDR3 is TGTGCCAGCAGCCAAGAGGAGGGCAGGGCCTTGACTAACTATGGCTACACCTTC. Protein sequence: CASSQEEGRALTNYGYTF.

The chain joins TRBV10-3 to TRBJ1-6; no clear D gene. Trimming removed 4 bases at V and 9 bases at J, with 19 bases between. The CDR3 runs 16 residues. Germline assignment: CDR1 ENHRY and CDR2 SYGVKD. CDR3 DNA: TGTGCCATCAGTGCCTCGGCGGTGGAGGAAGGTTCACCCCTCCACTTT. Amino acid sequence: CAISASAVEEGSPLHF.

J is TRBJ1-2 and V is TRBV5-6, with 7 positions matching TRBD1. With V trimmed by 0 bases and J by 6 bases, 2 bases remained unmatched. The CDR3 spans 13 residues. Germline V lookup: CDR1 SGHDT, CDR2 YYEEEE. The CDR3 region has the DNA TGTGCCAGCAGCTTGGGACAGGGTAATGGCTACACCTTC. Translated, it gives CASSLGQGNGYTF. Using reference TRBV5-6 and TRBJ1-2 for the parts outside the CDR3, the full variable domain is DAGVTQSPTHLIKTRGQQVTLRCSPKSGHDTVSWYQQALGQGPQFIFQYYEEEERQRGNFPDRFSGHQFPNYSSELNVNALLLGDSALYLCASSLGQGNGYTFGSGTRLTVV.

The chain has TRBV4-3 and TRBJ1-1; a weak D match, TRBD1 (6 bases). CDR1 is LGHNA, CDR2 YSLEER, per germline. The CDR3 is 13 residues long. The V end lost 6 bases, the J end lost 3 bases, and 11 bases lay between the germline ends. The CDR3: CASSLDSYTEAFF. For the CDR3, the DNA is TGCGCCAGCAGTCTGGACAGCTACACTGAAGCTTTCTTT.

As concerns this clone: This sample includes further DNA sequences coding for the same CDR3. The chain combines TRBV5-1 with TRBJ1-1; weak D call: TRBD1 (5 bases). V shed 0 bases and J shed 1 base, with 10 bases lying between them. Germline V gene lookup returns CDR1 SGHRS and CDR2 YFSETQ. This CDR3 has 15 residues. The CDR3 protein is CASSLGTGRNTEAFF. The CDR3 DNA follows: TGCGCCAGCAGCTTGGGAACAGGAAGGAACACTGAAGCTTTCTTT.

This clone was detected once. This rearrangement joins TRBV5-8 to TRBJ2-3; 8 nucleotides match TRBD2. Looked up from germline, CDR1 is SGHTS and CDR2 is YDEGEE. V lost 0 bases and J lost 3; bases outside the gene matches: 3. The CDR3 length is 15 residues. In DNA form, the CDR3 reads TGTGCCAGCAGCTTGGGGGCTAGCGGGACAGATACGCAGTATTTT. Translating gives CASSLGASGTDTQYF.

The genes are TRBV5-8 and TRBJ2-5, with 10 bases that match TRBD2. The CDR3 length is 15 residues. Germline V gives CDR1 SGHTS, CDR2 YDEGEE. V lost 5 bases and J lost 5; bases outside the gene matches: 9. This CDR3 is CASSYSGRARETQYF. Here the CDR3 DNA reads TGTGCCAGCAGTTACAGCGGGAGGGCCCGGGAGACCCAGTACTTC.

The J gene is TRBJ2-3, the V gene TRBV5-6; 13 nucleotides match TRBD2. V lost 0 bases, J lost 3 bases, and 7 bases stayed unmatched. CDR1 is SGHDT, CDR2 YYEEEE, per germline. The CDR3 spans 18 residues. The CDR3 DNA reads as TGTGCCAGCAGCTTGGGCAACGGACTAGCGGGAGATACAGATACGCAGTATTTT. This encodes CASSLGNGLAGDTDTQYF.

This rearrangement joins TRBV5-6 to TRBJ2-7; 13 nucleotides match TRBD2. CDR1 is SGHDT, CDR2 YYEEEE, per germline. The CDR3 is made up of 15 amino acids. Unmatched junction bases numbered 1, after V lost 3 bases and J lost 1 base. The CDR3 DNA follows: TGTGCCAGCAGCTGGGGACTAGCGGGGTCCTACGAGCAGTACGTC. Translated, it gives CASSWGLAGSYEQYV.

This chain connects TRBV6-5 to TRBJ2-7, with D perhaps matching TRBD1 (6 bases). CDR1 is MNHEY, CDR2 SVGAGI, per germline. The CDR3 spans 14 residues. The DNA for the CDR3 is TGTGCCAGCAGTGACTCGCCTACAGGGTTAGGTCAGTACGTC. Protein product: CASSDSPTGLGQYV.

This sequence joins TRBV7-9 and TRBJ1-2; 9 nucleotides agree with TRBD1. The length of the CDR3 is 14 residues. Germline V gene sequence: CDR1 SEHNR, CDR2 FQNEAQ (reference sequence). With V trimmed by 6 bases and J by 0 bases, 2 bases remained unmatched. CDR3 DNA: TGTGCCAGCAGTCGGACAGGGGCTAACTATGGCTACACCTTC. As protein: CASSRTGANYGYTF.

The chain is built from TRBV18 and TRBJ2-2; 10 positions match TRBD1. Germline CDR1 and CDR2: KGHSH and LQKENI. The CDR3 consists of 17 residues. The trim removed 1 base at V and 0 bases at J, leaving 2 bases unmatched. CDR3 bases: TGTGCCAGCTCACCACGTGGGACAGGGGCGAACACCGGGGAGCTGTTTTTT. Its protein is CASSPRGTGANTGELFF.

The gene calls are TRBV3-1 (or the pseudogene TRBV3-2) and TRBJ2-1; perhaps TRBD1 as D (6 bases). Germline values: CDR1 LGHDT, CDR2 YNNKEL (reference sequence). Between the trimmed V and J ends, which lost 0 bases and 6 bases, there was a span of 12 bases. The CDR3 spans 15 residues. CDR3 DNA: TGTGCCAGCAGCCAAGAGTTAGGACAGCCCAATGAGCAGTTCTTC. This codes for CASSQELGQPNEQFF.

In its sample, this clone was seen once. The chain recombines TRBV7-6 with TRBJ1-1, with D maybe TRBD1 (5 bases). The CDR3 totals 17 residues. V lost 3 bases, J lost 3 bases, and 20 bases lay in between. The germline gives CDR1 SGHVS, CDR2 FNYEAQ. The CDR3 nucleotides are TGTGCCAGCAGCTTTCCAAGCAGGGATACTGGGGACACTGAAGCTTTCTTT. Translated: CASSFPSRDTGDTEAFF. The whole variable domain, remainder taken from reference TRBV7-6 and TRBJ1-1, is GAGVSQSPRYKVTKRGQDVALRCDPISGHVSLYWYRQALGQGPEFLTYFNYEAQQDKSGLPNDRFSAERPEGSISTLTIQRTEQRDSAMYRCASSFPSRDTGDTEAFFGQGTRLTVV.

This clone was seen a single time. J is TRBJ1-1 and V is TRBV30, with D unclear. The CDR3 covers 15 residues. Germline V gene data show CDR1 as GTSNPN and CDR2 as SVGIG (reference sequence). The ends were cut back, 6 bases at V and 6 bases at J, with 23 bases in the middle. The CDR3 DNA reads as TGTGCCTGTACGCCCACCTCGATCGGGCGGGCTGAAGCTTTCTTT. Protein product: CACTPTSIGRAEAFF.

This chain uses TRBV10-1 with TRBJ2-2; 16 nucleotides align to TRBD2. The germline V gene encodes CDR1 WNHNN and CDR2 SYGVQD (reference sequence). The CDR3 totals 18 residues. V dropped 6 bases and J dropped 3; count of bases not matched to a gene: 7. CDR3 protein: CASSRPGLAGGHTGELFF. The CDR3 DNA is TGCGCCAGCAGCCGACCGGGACTAGCGGGAGGGCACACCGGGGAGCTGTTTTTT.

The V gene is TRBV7-2, the J gene TRBJ2-1; TRBD2 is a possible D gene (5 bases). Germline V CDR1 and CDR2: SGHTA, FQGNSA. The CDR3 contains 13 residues. The germline V and J ends were trimmed by 5 bases and 9 bases, with 14 bases remaining between them. Here the CDR3 DNA reads TGTGCCAGCAGCCTCGTGGACTGGACTGAGCAGTTCTTC. The encoded protein is CASSLVDWTEQFF.

The chain is built from TRBV6-5 and TRBJ2-7; 10 bases line up with TRBD2. Germline values: CDR1 MNHEY, CDR2 SVGAGI. With V trimmed by 6 bases and J by 6 bases, 8 bases remained unmatched. The CDR3 totals 14 residues. The CDR3 spells CASRLAGGVSEQYV. In nucleotides, the CDR3 is TGTGCCAGCAGATTAGCGGGGGGAGTATCCGAGCAGTACGTC.